The source of this T cell receptor beta chain is a study of blood T cell repertoires in COVID-19. The overall study: Material from acute and convalescent COVID-19 was sourced from the United States, Italy and Spain. In each case, the material was cDNA or gDNA derived from T cells, B-cell-depleted T cells, or PBMCs.

As originally analysed: Estimation of nucleated cell counts was performed using reference gene primer amplification. Libraries were prepared by immunoSEQ multiplex PCR; TCRdb keeps only in-frame clonotypes and omits some of them. The V and J calls and clone size come from that table; D and trimming were worked out from the DNA. The data contain 150,000 to 200,000 clones, roughly 79% of them singletons. CDR1 and CDR2 (germline): MDHEN, SYDVKM. The CDR3 extends over 12 amino acids. Trimming stripped 2 bases from V and 10 bases from J, with 9 bases between. One Seattle source followed patients from active infection through their disease course.

This sequence originates from a middle-aged woman with COVID-19, enrolled during active disease. Material for sequencing was peripheral blood. The chain is built from TRBV28 and TRBJ1-5; no clear D. The DNA of the CDR3 is TGTGCCAGCAGTTTAAACCGCGGCCCCCAGCATTTT. Translating it yields CASSLNRGPQHF.